The TCR beta chain described here comes from a study of T cells in Graves' hyperthyroidism and ophthalmopathy. General study results and limits: Ophthalmopathy cases were set apart from stable hyperthyroidism by a 13 V-J model. Most thyroid clonotypes expanded above 0.001 appeared in blood too.

In making diagnoses, clinical symptoms, serum thyroxine and TRAb, thyroid ultrasound and orbital computed tomography were all used. PBMCs were collected from an approximately 10 ml volume of fresh peripheral blood. This clonotype was detected many times. Its antigen is unidentified. Amplified regions were TCR beta CDR3 sequences from RNA transcripts. TCR CDR3 underwent first-round RT-PCR with the HTBI primer set. TCRdb called the multiplex PCR reads again in MiXCR, with one record for every CDR3 protein. The table has some 570,000 distinct CDR3 sequences, 17% seen once. The sequencing input was blood. The receptor was isolated from a woman younger than 35 with Graves' ophthalmopathy.

The CDR3 nucleotides read TGTGCCAGCAGTGAACCCCGGGACAGGGGCGAACAAGAGACCCAGTACTTC. Amino acid sequence: CASSEPRDRGEQETQYF. The V and J genes are TRBV2 and TRBJ2-5, with 10 positions matching TRBD1. This CDR3 is 17 amino acids long. The germline V gene has CDR1 SNHLY and CDR2 FYNNEI. The V gene end was trimmed by 2 bases and the J gene end by 2 bases; junction bases not matched to a gene: 8.